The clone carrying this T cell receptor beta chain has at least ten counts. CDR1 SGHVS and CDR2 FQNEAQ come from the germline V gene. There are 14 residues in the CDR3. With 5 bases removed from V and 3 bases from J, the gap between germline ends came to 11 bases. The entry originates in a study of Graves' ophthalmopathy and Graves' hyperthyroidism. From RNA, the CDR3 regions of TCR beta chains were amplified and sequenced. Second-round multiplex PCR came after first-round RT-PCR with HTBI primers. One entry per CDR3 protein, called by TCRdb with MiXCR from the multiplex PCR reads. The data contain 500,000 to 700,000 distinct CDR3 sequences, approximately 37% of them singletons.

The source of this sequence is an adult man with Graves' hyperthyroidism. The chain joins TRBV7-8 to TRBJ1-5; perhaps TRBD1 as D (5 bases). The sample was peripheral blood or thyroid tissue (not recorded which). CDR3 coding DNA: TGTGCCAGCAGCCAGGGACGGTACAATCAGCCCCAGCATTTT. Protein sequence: CASSQGRYNQPQHF. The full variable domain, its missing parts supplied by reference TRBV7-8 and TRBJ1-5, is GAGVSQSPRYKVAKRGQDVALRCDPISGHVSLFWYQQALGQGPEFLTYFQNEAQLDKSGLPSDRFFAERPEGSVSTLKIQRTQQEDSAVYLCASSQGRYNQPQHFGDGTRLSIL.